The 8 T cell receptor beta chains presented below share a single source sample, sequenced in a study of blood T cell repertoires in COVID-19. Measured with immunoSEQ multiplex PCR; TCRdb has only the in-frame clones, and not every one. The data hold 200,000 to 300,000 clones, with around 82% observed a single time. Sequences were obtained from PBMCs or T cells enriched from blood (not recorded which). These receptors were collected from a woman between 35 and 50 years old who had been exposed to COVID-19.

This rearrangement joins TRBV6-5 to TRBJ1-2; a weak D match, TRBD1 (6 bases). Germline CDR1 MNHEY, CDR2 SVGAGI. The V end lost 7 bases, the J end lost 5 bases, and 14 bases lay between the germline ends. The length of the CDR3 is 13 residues. CDR3 loop: CASTRDRRYGYTF. In nucleotides, the CDR3 is TGTGCCAGCACCCGAGACAGGAGATATGGCTACACCTTC.

V usage is TRBV7-9 and J usage is TRBJ1-2; D gene uncertain. CDR3 length: 15 amino acids. V was shortened by 0 bases and J by 7 bases, with 15 bases between the two germline ends. In germline, CDR1 is SEHNR, CDR2 FQNEAQ (reference sequence). The DNA of the CDR3 is TGTGCCAGCAGCTTAGCGGTACACACCGTAAGTGGCTACACCTTC. Translated: CASSLAVHTVSGYTF.

This chain uses TRBV29-1 with TRBJ2-2; a possible D gene is TRBD1 (6 bases). With 5 bases removed from V and 0 bases from J, the gap between germline ends came to 10 bases. The CDR3 has 14 residues. Germline values: CDR1 SQVTM, CDR2 ANQGSEA. For the CDR3, the DNA is TGCAGCGTTCCGGGACAAGCGAACACCGGGGAGCTGTTTTTT. It specifies CSVPGQANTGELFF.

J is TRBJ1-4 and V is TRBV15, with 8 bases that match TRBD1. Germline V gene lookup returns CDR1 LNHNV and CDR2 YYDKDF (reference sequence). The CDR3 extends over 18 amino acids. The junction had 10 bases not matched to a gene; V was cut back by 1 base and J by 3 bases. CDR3 DNA: TGTGCCACCAGCAGAGGGGGAGGCAGGGGGCGTTCTAATGAAAAACTGTTTTTT. Protein product: CATSRGGGRGRSNEKLFF.

This chain uses TRBV5-1 with TRBJ1-4; D possibly corresponds to TRBD1 (6 bases). The V gene's germline CDR1 is SGHRS and CDR2 YFSETQ. V lost 0 bases to trimming and J lost 8 bases, with 17 bases between them. The CDR3 covers 16 residues. CDR3 region: CASSLVVRDQGEKLFF. In DNA, the CDR3 is TGCGCCAGCAGCTTGGTTGTACGGGATCAGGGGGAAAAACTGTTTTTT.

The chain is built from TRBV5-1 and TRBJ1-1; D gene unclear. The germline V and J ends were trimmed by 2 bases and 11 bases, with 16 bases remaining between them. The CDR3 is 13 residues long. The germline V gene encodes CDR1 SGHRS and CDR2 YFSETQ. CDR3 loop: CASSFDIGKKAFF. The CDR3, as DNA: TGCGCCAGCAGCTTCGATATCGGGAAGAAGGCTTTCTTT.

This clone has more than one count but fewer than ten. The rearrangement uses TRBV5-6 and TRBJ2-3, with TRBD1 matching 9 bases. The CDR3 covers 17 residues. Germline CDR1 reads SGHDT; CDR2 reads YYEEEE. Losses at the gene ends were 0 bases for V and 2 bases for J; bases not matched to a gene: 7. CDR3 sequence: CASSLAVNRGPTDTQYF. DNA of the CDR3: TGTGCCAGCAGCTTGGCGGTAAACAGGGGGCCCACAGATACGCAGTATTTT.

The V gene is TRBV7-2, the J gene TRBJ1-2; 10 positions match TRBD1. The germline CDR1 and CDR2 sequences are SGHTA and FQGNSA. CDR3 size: 15 residues. Trimming removed 4 bases from V and 7 bases from J; junction bases left unmatched: 9. Here the CDR3 DNA reads TGTGCCAGCAGCTCAGCCGGGACAGGGGCTTTTGGCTACACCTTC. This gives the protein CASSSAGTGAFGYTF. Full variable domain (remainder filled in from reference TRBV7-2 and TRBJ1-2): GAGVSQSPSNKVTEKGKDVELRCDPISGHTALYWYRQSLGQGLEFLIYFQGNSAPDKSGLPSDRFSAERTGGSVSTLTIQRTQQEDSAVYLCASSSAGTGAFGYTFGSGTRLTVV.